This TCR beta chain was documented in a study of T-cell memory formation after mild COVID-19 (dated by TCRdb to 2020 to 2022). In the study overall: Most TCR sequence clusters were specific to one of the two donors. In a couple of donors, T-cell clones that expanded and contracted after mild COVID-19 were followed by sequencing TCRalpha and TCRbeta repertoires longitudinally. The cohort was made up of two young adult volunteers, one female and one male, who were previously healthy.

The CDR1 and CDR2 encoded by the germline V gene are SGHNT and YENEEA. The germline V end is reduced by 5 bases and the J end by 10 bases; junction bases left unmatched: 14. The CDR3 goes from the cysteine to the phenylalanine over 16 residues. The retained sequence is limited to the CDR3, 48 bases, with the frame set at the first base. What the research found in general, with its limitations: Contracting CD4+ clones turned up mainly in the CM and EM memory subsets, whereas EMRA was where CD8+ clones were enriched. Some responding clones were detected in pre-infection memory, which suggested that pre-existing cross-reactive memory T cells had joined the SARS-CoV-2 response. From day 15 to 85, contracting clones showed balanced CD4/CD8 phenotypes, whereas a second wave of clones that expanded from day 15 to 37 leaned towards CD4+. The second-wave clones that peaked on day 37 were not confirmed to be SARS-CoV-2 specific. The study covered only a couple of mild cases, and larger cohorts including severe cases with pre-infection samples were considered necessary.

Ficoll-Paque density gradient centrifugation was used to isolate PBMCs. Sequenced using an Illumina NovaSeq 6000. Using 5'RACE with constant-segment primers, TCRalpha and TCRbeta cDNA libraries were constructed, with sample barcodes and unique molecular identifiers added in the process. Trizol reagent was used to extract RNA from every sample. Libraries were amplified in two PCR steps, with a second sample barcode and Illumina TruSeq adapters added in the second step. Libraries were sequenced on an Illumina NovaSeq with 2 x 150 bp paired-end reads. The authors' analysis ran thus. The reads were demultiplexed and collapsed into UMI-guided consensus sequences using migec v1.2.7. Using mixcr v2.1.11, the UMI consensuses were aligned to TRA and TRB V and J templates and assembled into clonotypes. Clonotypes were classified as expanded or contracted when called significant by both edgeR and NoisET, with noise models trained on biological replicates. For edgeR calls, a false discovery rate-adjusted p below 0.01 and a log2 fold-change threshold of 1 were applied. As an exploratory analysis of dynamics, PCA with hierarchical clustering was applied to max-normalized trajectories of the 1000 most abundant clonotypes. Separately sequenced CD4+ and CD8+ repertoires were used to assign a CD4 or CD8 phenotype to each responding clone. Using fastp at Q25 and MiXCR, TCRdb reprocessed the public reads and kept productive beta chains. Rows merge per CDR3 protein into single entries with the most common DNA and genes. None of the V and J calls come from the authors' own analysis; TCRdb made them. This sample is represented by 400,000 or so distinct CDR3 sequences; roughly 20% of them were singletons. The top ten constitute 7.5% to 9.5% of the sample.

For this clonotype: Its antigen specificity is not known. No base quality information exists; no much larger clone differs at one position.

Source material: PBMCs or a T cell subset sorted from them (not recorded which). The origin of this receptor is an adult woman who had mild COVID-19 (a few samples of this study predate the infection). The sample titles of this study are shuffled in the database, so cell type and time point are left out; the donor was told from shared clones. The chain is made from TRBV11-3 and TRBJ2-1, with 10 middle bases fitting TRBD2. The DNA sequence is TGTGCCAGCAGCCGTCCATCGCTAGCGGGAGTAGCCGAGCAGTTCTTC. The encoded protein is CASSRPSLAGVAEQFF.